One TCR beta chain is described in this entry. The antigen this receptor binds is unknown. There are no base qualities to consult, and no much larger clone falls within one base. The sample comes from a study of OX40 agonist ivuxolimab in advanced cancers. At the level of the whole study: Ivuxolimab, which targeted the costimulatory receptor OX40 (CD134), was an agonistic, fully human IgG2 monoclonal antibody. A male proportion of around 81% and a mean age of roughly 58 years, ranging from roughly 23 to 90, were recorded for the dose-escalation cohort. The monotherapy dose-escalation portion (N ≈ 57 patients) of the phase I ivuxolimab trial is reported in the paper. Intravenous ivuxolimab was administered to patients every 2 weeks at six dose levels: 0.01, 0.1, 0.3, 1.5, 3 and 10 mg/kg. Three dose-escalation patients achieved partial responses, one with hepatocellular carcinoma and two with cutaneous melanoma. Of the roughly 52 patients in dose escalation, around 19 had hepatocellular carcinoma, some 15 had melanoma, 9 had renal cell carcinoma and 9 had head and neck cancer. Prior anti-PD-1, anti-PD-L1 or anti-CTLA-4 therapy was permitted, and checkpoint inhibitors had been received by roughly 42% of dose-escalation patients. The purpose of peripheral TCRbeta sequencing was to test whether ivuxolimab changed TCR sequence diversity and led to clonal T-cell expansion. Overall study results and their limits: In the 0.1-3.0 mg/kg groups, partial responders had among the lowest normalized peripheral clonal expansion, particularly in CD8+ T cells. After ivuxolimab, more expanded clones were found on average in CD8+ T cells than in CD4+ T cells. At doses of 0.1 to 3.0 mg/kg, clonal expansion of both CD4+ and CD8+ blood T cells was observed from baseline to week 6. The antigen specificity of the peripheral T cells that underwent clonal expansion was not determined. Low levels of normalized T-cell clonal expansion were also seen in some nonresponding patients.

From the germline V gene, CDR1 is MNHEY and CDR2 is SVGAGI. Counted from cysteine to phenylalanine, this CDR3 has 11 amino acids. Here the CDR3 DNA is all that survives: 33 bases in frame from base 1. Relative to germline, V is 3 bases shorter and J is 9 bases shorter, with 6 bases between their ends. Genomic DNA was extracted from sorted cells for sequencing of the TCRbeta CDR3 region. TCRbeta CDR3 regions were sequenced using the immunoSEQ Assay. TCRdb provides this immuneACCESS table in a form limited to in-frame rearrangements. Some clones are lacking; in checked studies, under half of them reflect an unresolved V gene, and why the rest are absent is not known. This sample has almost 85,000 clones in its table, and 85% to 90% of those were observed once. The top ten constitute 0.19% of the sample. The trial excluded patients who had a history of autoimmune disease or were on systemic immunosuppression. Peripheral blood for TCR sequencing was collected from all dose cohorts at baseline, on cycle 4 day 1, and on cycle 7 day 1. Samples came from an open-label, multicenter, first-in-human phase I dose-escalation trial of ivuxolimab. Adults with locally advanced or metastatic melanoma, renal cell carcinoma, hepatocellular carcinoma or head and neck squamous cell carcinoma were enrolled in the trial. CD4+ and CD8+ T cells were sorted separately from peripheral blood before TCR sequencing.

This sequence uses TRBV6-5 and TRBJ2-1, with no confident D gene call. The material sequenced was CD4+ or CD8+ T cells sorted from blood, taken in a trial of the OX40 agonist ivuxolimab. This receptor was obtained from an adult with an advanced solid tumor such as melanoma, head and neck, liver or kidney cancer. The DNA sequence reads TGTGCCAGCAGTTATAGGAGTGAGCAGTTCTTC. The resulting protein is CASSYRSEQFF.